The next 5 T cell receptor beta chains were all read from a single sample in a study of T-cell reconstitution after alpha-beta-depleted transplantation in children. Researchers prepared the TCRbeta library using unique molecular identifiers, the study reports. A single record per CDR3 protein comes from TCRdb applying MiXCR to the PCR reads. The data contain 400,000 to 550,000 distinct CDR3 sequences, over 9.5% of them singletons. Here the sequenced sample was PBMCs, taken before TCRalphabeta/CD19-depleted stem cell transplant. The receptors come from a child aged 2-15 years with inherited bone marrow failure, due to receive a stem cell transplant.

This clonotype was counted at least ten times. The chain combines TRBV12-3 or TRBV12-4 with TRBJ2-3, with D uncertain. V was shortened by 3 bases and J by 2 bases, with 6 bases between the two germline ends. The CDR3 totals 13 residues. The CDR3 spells CASSLEPTDTQYF. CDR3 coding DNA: TGTGCCAGCAGTTTGGAGCCCACAGATACGCAGTATTTT.

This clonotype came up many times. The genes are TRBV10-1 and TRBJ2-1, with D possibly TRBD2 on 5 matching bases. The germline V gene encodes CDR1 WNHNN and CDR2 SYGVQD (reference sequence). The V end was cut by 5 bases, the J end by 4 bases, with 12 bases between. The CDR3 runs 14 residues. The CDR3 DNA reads TGCGCCAGCAGTAATTTGCGGACTTACAATGAGCAGTTCTTC. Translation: CASSNLRTYNEQFF.

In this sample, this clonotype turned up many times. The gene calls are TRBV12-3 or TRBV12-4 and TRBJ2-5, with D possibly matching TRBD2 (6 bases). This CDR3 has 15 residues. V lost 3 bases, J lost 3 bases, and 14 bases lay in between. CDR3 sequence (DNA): TGTGCCAGCAGTTTGCTCCGGGGCGGGAAAGAGACCCAGTACTTC. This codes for CASSLLRGGKETQYF.

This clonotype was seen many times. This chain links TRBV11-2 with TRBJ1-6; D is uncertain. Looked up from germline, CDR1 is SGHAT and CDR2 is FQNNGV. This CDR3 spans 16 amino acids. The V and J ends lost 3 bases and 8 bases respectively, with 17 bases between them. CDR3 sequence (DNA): TGTGCCAGCAGCTTCGATGGACTTGCTGTTGATTCACCCCTCCACTTT. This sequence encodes CASSFDGLAVDSPLHF.

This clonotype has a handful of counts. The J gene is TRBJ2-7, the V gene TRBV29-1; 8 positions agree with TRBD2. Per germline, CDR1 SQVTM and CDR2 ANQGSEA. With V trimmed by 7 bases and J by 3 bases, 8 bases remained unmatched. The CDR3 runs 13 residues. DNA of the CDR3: TGCAGCGCCGTAGCGGGGACACTCTACGAGCAGTACTTC. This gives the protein CSAVAGTLYEQYF.